One and the same sample provided the 5 T cell receptor beta chains below, sequenced in a study of T cells in women clearing cervical HPV infection. Generated by immunoSEQ multiplex PCR, the TCRdb table keeps only in-frame clones and is missing some. This sample's clone table lists around 35,000 clones. The sample consisted of blood buffy coat. Receptor source: a woman between 18 and 75 years old with a cervical HPV16 infection that either progressed to CIN3+ or cleared (not recorded which).

Comment on this clone: The read ends 3 residues shy of where the CDR3 ends; the end is completed using the germline J gene. This chain connects TRBV28 to TRBJ2-7; 7 nucleotides match TRBD1. V was clipped by 5 bases and J by 0 bases; unmatched bases: 10. Germline CDR1 reads MDHEN; CDR2 reads SYDVKM. The CDR3 runs 16 residues. The CDR3 is CASSPNRGSNSYEQYF. The covered CDR3 bases are TGTGCCAGCAGTCCGAACAGGGGTTCTAACTCCTACGAG.

Notes on this clone: The read falls 3 residues short of the CDR3 end, and the missing part is taken from the germline J gene. Other DNA sequences in the sample encode the same CDR3. This chain connects TRBV2 to TRBJ1-3; perhaps TRBD1 as D (5 bases). The V and J ends lost 3 bases and 0 bases respectively, with 9 bases between them. CDR1 is SNHLY, CDR2 FYNNEI, per germline. The CDR3 has 15 residues. CDR3 loop: CASSDERGSGNTIYF. Partial CDR3 DNA: TGTGCCAGCAGTGACGAGAGGGGCTCTGGAAACACC.

With regard to this clone: The read terminates 3 residues ahead of where the CDR3 ends, so the germline J gene completes it. The rearrangement uses TRBV19 and TRBJ2-1, with 10 bases fitting TRBD1. CDR3 length: 14 residues. Germline V gene lookup returns CDR1 LNHDA and CDR2 SQIVND (reference sequence). The V and J ends lost 7 bases and 9 bases, in that order; junction bases with no gene match: 9. The part of the CDR3 DNA that was read is TGTGCCAGTAACGGACAGGGGGGGTCTGGTGAG. This codes for CASNGQGGSGE. The CDR3 as a whole reads CASNGQGGSGEQFF.

The chain's CDR3 is CAWSVGSNYGYTF. Partial CDR3 DNA: TGTGCCTGGAGTGTTGGCTCTAACTATGGC. The chain recombines TRBV30 with TRBJ1-2, with D unclear. Read data end 3 residues before the CDR3 end; the end is taken from the germline J gene. Germline CDR1 reads GTSNPN; CDR2 reads SVGIG (reference sequence). This CDR3 comprises 13 residues. V was shortened by 0 bases and J by 0 bases, with 5 bases between the two germline ends.

About this clone: The read gets to within 3 residues of the CDR3 end, and the germline J gene fills in the rest. The genes are TRBV18 and TRBJ1-6; D possibly corresponds to TRBD1 (5 bases). V was clipped by 3 bases and J by 9 bases, with 15 bases between them. Per germline, CDR1 KGHSH and CDR2 LQKENI. CDR3 length equals 15 residues. The sequenced CDR3 bases are TGTGCCAGCTCACCTGCAGGGCCCGTCAGTTCACCC. Translating it yields CASSPAGPVSSP. Given in full, the CDR3 is CASSPAGPVSSPLHF.